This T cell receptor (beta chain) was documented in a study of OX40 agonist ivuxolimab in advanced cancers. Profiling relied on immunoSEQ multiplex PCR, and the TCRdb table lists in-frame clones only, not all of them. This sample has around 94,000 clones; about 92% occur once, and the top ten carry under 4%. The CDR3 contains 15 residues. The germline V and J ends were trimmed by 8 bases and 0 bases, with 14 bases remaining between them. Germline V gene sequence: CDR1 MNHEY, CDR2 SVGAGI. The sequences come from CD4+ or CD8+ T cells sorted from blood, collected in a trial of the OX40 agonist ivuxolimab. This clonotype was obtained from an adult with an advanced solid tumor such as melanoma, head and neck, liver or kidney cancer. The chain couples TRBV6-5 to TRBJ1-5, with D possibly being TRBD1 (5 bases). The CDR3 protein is CASRSGQYSNQPQHF. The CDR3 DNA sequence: TGTGCCAGCCGCTCGGGGCAGTATAGCAATCAGCCCCAGCATTTT.